This T cell receptor beta chain was profiled in a study of T cells in Graves' hyperthyroidism and ophthalmopathy. Trimming cost V 5 bases and J 1 base; bases outside gene matches: 5. Per the germline V gene, CDR1 is MNHNS and CDR2 is SASEGT. The CDR3 runs 16 residues. This clonotype was seen many times. Its specificity is unknown. Using RNA transcripts as the source, TCR beta CDR3 regions were amplified. With the HTBI primer set, the TCR CDR3 went through a first round of RT-PCR. TCRdb analysed the multiplex PCR reads with MiXCR anew, one entry per CDR3 protein. The data contain roughly 500,000 distinct CDR3 sequences, roughly 25% of them singletons. Findings and caveats of the study: The blood repertoire included most of the expanded thyroid clonotypes above 0.001. The model forecast ophthalmopathy, anticipating it by a median around 6.5 months before onset.

The receptor comes from a woman aged 30 to 39 with Graves' ophthalmopathy. The chain combines TRBV6-1 with TRBJ1-5, with 10 nucleotides matching TRBD1. Material for sequencing was blood. CDR3 sequence: CASSTWDRGSNQPQHF. The CDR3, as DNA: TGTGCCAGCAGTACCTGGGACAGGGGAAGCAATCAGCCCCAGCATTTT.